The rows below give T cell receptor beta chains drawn from one sample of a study of regulatory T cells in long-lasting Graves disease. Each CDR3 protein is one row after TCRdb ran MiXCR on the multiplex PCR reads. The sample consists of hundreds of thousands of distinct CDR3 sequences, 20% to 25% of them appearing once. The starting material was peripheral blood mononuclear cells (PBMCs), obtained when the disease was refractory, from a patient treated with antithyroid drugs. All receptors come from a female donor with Graves disease. Both conserved end residues are part of each CDR3. A D gene is named only where the DNA matches it firmly. Only part of the rows carry a size: once, few, many, or a class if the clone is expanded.

v_gene	j_gene	d_gene	abundance	CDR3nt	CDR3aa
TRBV12-3/TRBV12-4	TRBJ2-6	TRBD2	many	TGTGCCAGCAGTCGGGGGGGGGGGGCCAACGTCCTGACTTTC	CASSRGGGANVLTF
TRBV7-3	TRBJ2-7	TRBD1	-	TGTGCCAGCAGGAAGGACAGGAGCTCCTACGAGCAGTACTTC	CASRKDRSSYEQYF
TRBV15	TRBJ1-3	-	-	TGTGCCACCACCCCAGAGGGGAACACCATATATTTT	CATTPEGNTIYF
TRBV11-2	TRBJ2-5	TRBD2	many	TGTGCCAGCAGCAACCGACTAGCGGGAGTTGAGACCCAGTACTTC	CASSNRLAGVETQYF
TRBV6-1	TRBJ1-2	-	-	TGTGCCAGCAGTCCCGGGACGGACTATGGCTGCACCTTC	CASSPGTDYGCTF
TRBV28	TRBJ1-4	-	many	TGTGCCAGCAAAGAGGGGATCGGGGAAAAACTGTTTTTT	CASKEGIGEKLFF
TRBV19	TRBJ2-2	TRBD1	-	TGTGCCAGTATAAGACAGGGGGCCACCGGGGAGCTGTTTTTT	CASIRQGATGELFF
TRBV28	TRBJ1-2	-	-	TGTGCCAGCAGTTTATTGGGGGGAGGGAACTATGGCTACACCTTC	CASSLLGGGNYGYTF
TRBV11-2	TRBJ1-1	-	-	TGTGCCAGCAGCTTGGAGGATAACACTGAAGCTTTCTTT	CASSLEDNTEAFF
TRBV11-2	TRBJ2-7	TRBD1	many	TGTGCCAGCAGCACTGGGACAGGGAGCTACGAGCAGTACTTC	CASSTGTGSYEQYF
TRBV14	TRBJ1-1	-	few	TGTGCCAGCAGCGCCCGAACAGGGCCCTCGATCACTGAAGCTTTCTTT	CASSARTGPSITEAFF